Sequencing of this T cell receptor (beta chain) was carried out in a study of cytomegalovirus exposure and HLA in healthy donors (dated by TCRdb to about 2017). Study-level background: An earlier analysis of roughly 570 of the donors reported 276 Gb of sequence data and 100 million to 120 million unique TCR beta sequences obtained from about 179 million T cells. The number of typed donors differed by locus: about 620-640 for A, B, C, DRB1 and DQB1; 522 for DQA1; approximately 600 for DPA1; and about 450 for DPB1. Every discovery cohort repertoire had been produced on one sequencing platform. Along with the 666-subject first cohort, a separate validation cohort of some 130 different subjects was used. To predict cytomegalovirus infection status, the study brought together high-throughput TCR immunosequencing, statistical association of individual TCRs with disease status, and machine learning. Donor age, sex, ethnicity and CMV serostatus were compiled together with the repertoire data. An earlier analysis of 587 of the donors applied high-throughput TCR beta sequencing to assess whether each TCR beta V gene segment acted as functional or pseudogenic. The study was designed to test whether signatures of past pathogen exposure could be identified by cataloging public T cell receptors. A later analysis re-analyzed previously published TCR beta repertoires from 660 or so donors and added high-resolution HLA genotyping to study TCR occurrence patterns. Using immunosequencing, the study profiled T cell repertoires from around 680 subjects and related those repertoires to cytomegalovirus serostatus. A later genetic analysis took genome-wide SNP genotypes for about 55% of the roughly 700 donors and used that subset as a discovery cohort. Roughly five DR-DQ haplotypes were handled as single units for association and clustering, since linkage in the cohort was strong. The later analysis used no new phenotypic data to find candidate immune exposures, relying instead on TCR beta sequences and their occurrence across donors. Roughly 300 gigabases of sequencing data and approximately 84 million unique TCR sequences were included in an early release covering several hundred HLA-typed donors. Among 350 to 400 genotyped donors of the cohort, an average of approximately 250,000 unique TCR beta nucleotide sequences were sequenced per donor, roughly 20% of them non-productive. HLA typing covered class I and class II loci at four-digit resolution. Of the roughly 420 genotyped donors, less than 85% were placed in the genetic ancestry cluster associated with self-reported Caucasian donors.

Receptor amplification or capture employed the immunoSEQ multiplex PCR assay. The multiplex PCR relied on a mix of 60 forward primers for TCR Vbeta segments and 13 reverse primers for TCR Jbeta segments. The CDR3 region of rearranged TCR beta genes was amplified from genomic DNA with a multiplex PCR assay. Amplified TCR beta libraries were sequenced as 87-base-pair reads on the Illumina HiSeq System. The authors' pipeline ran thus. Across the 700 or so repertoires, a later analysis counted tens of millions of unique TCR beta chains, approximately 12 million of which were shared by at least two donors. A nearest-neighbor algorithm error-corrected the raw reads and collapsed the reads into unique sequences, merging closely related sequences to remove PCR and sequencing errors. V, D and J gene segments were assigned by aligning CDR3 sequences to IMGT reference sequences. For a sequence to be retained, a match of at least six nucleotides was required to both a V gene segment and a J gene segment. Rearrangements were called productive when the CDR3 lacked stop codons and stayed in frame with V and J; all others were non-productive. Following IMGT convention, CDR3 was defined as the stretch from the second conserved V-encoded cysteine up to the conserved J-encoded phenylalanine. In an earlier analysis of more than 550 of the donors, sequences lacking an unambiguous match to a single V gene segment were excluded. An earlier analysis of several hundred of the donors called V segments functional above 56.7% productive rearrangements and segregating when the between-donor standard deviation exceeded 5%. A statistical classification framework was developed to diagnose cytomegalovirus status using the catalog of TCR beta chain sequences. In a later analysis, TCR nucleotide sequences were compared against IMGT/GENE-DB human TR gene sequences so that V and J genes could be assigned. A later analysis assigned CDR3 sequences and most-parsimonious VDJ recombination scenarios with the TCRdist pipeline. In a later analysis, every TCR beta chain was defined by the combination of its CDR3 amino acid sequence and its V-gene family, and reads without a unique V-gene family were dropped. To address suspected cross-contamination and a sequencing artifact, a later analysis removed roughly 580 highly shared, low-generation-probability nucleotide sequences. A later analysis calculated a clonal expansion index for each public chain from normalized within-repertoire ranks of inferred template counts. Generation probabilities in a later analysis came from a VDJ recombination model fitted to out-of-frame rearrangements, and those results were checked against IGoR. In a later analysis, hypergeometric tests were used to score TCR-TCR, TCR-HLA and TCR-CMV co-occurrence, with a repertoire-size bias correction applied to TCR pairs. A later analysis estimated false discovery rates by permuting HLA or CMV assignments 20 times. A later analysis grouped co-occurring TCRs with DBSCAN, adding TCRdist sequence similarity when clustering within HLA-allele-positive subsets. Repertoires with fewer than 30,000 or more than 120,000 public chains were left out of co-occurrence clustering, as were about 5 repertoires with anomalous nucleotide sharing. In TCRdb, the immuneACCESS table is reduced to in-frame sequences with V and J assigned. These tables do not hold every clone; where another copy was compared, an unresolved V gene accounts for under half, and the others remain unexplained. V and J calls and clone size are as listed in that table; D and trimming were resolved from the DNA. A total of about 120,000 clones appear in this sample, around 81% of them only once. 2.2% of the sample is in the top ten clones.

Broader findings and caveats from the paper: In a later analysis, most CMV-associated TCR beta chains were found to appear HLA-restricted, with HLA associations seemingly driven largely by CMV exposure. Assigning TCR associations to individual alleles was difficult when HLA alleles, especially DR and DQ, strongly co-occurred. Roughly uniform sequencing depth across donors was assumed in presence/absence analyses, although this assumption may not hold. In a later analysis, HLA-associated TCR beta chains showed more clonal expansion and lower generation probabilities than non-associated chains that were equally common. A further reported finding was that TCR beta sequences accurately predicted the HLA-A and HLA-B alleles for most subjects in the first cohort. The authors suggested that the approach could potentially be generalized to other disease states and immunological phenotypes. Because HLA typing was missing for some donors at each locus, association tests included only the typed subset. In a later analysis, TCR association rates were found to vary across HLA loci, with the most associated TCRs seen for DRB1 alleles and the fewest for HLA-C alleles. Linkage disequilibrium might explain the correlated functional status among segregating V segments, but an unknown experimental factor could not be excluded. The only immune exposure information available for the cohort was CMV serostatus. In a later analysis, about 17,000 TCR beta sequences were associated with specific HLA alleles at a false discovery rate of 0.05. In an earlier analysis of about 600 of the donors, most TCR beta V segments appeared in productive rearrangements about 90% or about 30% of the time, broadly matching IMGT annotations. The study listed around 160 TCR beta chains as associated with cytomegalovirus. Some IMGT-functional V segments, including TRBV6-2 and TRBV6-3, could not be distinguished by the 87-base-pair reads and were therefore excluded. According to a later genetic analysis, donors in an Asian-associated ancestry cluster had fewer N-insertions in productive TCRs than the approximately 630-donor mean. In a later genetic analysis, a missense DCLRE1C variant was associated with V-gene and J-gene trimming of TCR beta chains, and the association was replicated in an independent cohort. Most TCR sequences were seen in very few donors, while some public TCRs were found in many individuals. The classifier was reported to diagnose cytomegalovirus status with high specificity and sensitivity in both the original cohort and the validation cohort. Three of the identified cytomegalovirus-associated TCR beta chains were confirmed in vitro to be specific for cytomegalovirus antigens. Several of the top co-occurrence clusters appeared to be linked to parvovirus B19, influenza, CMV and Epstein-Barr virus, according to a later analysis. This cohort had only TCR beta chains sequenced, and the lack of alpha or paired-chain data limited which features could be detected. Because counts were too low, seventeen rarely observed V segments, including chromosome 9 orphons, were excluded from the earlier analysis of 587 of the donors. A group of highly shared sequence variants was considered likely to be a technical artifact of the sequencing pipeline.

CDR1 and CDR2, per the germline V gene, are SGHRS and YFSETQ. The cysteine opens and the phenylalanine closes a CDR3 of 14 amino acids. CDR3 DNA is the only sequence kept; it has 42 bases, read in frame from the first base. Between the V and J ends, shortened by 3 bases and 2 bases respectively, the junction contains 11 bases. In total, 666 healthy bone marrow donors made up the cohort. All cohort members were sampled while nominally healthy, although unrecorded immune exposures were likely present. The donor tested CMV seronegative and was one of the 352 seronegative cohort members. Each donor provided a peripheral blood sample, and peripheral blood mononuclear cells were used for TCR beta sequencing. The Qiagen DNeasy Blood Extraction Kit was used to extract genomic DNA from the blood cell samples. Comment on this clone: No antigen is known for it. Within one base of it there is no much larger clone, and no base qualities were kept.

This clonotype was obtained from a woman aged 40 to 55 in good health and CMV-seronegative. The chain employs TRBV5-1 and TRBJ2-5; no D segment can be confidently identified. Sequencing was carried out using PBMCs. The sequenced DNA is TGCGCCAGCAGCTCGAGAGGCACACAAGAGACCCAGTACTTC. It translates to CASSSRGTQETQYF.